The text below deals with one T cell receptor (beta chain). Its cognate antigen has yet to be identified. No per-base quality is available; no much larger clone lies one base away. The data are from a study of T cells after yellow fever vaccination (dated by TCRdb to between 2018 and 2021). Broadly, across the study: The SMART-Seq v4 Ultra Low Input RNA kit was used to prepare libraries from fractions with low cell numbers. To track T-cell clones before and after primary and booster YFV17D yellow fever vaccination, bulk TCR alpha and beta repertoires were sequenced longitudinally. Blood was drawn at multiple timepoints before and after primary and secondary immunization, with bulk PBMC replicates and cell subsets isolated. Two healthy male donors, one aged 18 to 30 and one aged 30 to 40 years, were included in the cohort.

For this chain, trimming is 5 bases at the V end and 2 bases at the J end, and the number of junction bases without a gene match is 5. Via the germline V gene (reference sequence), CDR1 is SEHNR and CDR2 FQNEAQ. Inclusive of the bounding cysteine and phenylalanine, the CDR3 is 14 residues long. CDR3 DNA is the only sequence kept; it has 42 bases, read in frame from the first base. TCR cDNA was synthesized by 5'RACE template switching, through which a universal primer site and unique molecular identifiers were introduced. Priming of cDNA synthesis was performed from both the TCR alpha and TCR beta constant segments. Libraries were amplified in two PCR steps, with sample barcodes and sequencing adapters added in the second step. Sequencing of libraries was performed on Illumina HiSeq 2500 (2x100 bp) or NovaSeq (2x150 bp). The authors' analysis ran thus. MIGEC was used to demultiplex reads and collapse the reads into UMI consensus sequences, and MiXCR was used for V(D)J alignment. Clonotypes responding to the vaccine were identified with edgeR on replicate PBMC samples, with the criteria of FDR below 0.01 and a log2 fold change above 5 up to day 15. CD4 or CD8 identity was assigned to each bulk clonotype according to whether the clonotype was present at higher abundance in the sequenced CD4 repertoire or the sequenced CD8 repertoire. TCRdb handled the public reads itself, with Q25 trimming in fastp and clone calling in MiXCR, and kept productive beta chains. For every CDR3 protein sequence, its rows merge into one entry that carries the most common genes and DNA. The V and J calls reflect TCRdb's pipeline rather than the authors' work. The sample yields 300,000 or so distinct CDR3 sequences; around 13% were counted once. Of the sample, 0.4% to 0.65% falls within the top ten clones.

Study-wide findings and limitations: A small fraction of clonotypes showed up in both the CD4 and CD8 compartments, probably as a result of convergent recombination. Computational filtering was needed because FACS-sorted repertoires could contain abundant contaminating clonotypes from the bulk population. After the booster, most of the clones that had expanded following primary vaccination were detected again (just under 97% of CD4 and around 90% of CD8), which suggests that memory was broadly maintained. The secondary T-cell response was found to be weaker but faster than the primary response, with a peak reached on day 5 rather than on day 15. Because the study included only two donors, the extent to which the findings can be generalized is limited.

Taken with the paper, the label for treatment or condition translates to: live attenuated yellow fever vaccine strain. A standard Ficoll-Paque protocol was used to isolate PBMCs from peripheral blood. Dynabeads CD4 and CD8 positive selection kits were used to isolate CD4 and CD8 T-cell fractions. TriZol was used to extract RNA from bulk PBMCs, CD4 and CD8 fractions, and dextramer-positive and dextramer-negative fractions. This sequence originates from a young man who received the YFV17D yellow fever vaccine. This material consisted of CD4+ T cells sorted from PBMCs, taken 45 days after the yellow fever booster vaccination. Here the chain combines TRBV7-9 and TRBJ1-2, with 7 junctional bases fitting TRBD1. CDR3 loop: CASSQQGNNYGYTF. At the DNA level, the sequence is TGTGCCAGCAGCCAACAGGGGAACAACTATGGCTACACCTTC. Joined to the reference TRBV7-9 and TRBJ1-2 proteins, this CDR3 gives the full variable domain: DTGVSQNPRHKITKRGQNVTFRCDPISEHNRLYWYRQTLGQGPEFLTYFQNEAQLEKSRLLSDRFSAERPKGSFSTLEIQRTEQGDSAMYLCASSQQGNNYGYTFGSGTRLTVV.